Shown below are 5 T cell receptor beta chains from a single sample sequenced in a study of vaccination effects on CD4 cells after COVID-19 (dated 2022 in TCRdb). The library was generated by the immunoSEQ multiplex PCR assay. TCRdb provides this immuneACCESS table in a form limited to in-frame rearrangements. Some clones are lacking; in checked studies, under half of them reflect an unresolved V gene, and why the rest are absent is not known. For this sample the table gives 25,000 to 35,000 clones, of which 70% to 85% were detected only once. Approximately 30% of the sample is taken by the ten largest. These TCRs' antigens remain unknown. In the ViraFEST assay, PBMC were stimulated with viral peptide pools, and antigen-specific CD4+ T cell clonotypes were then identified by expansion using TCR sequencing. After approximately 11 days of culture, CD4+ T cells were isolated with the EasySep CD4+ T cell isolation kit. PCR-confirmed SARS-CoV-2 infection had occurred in convalescent patients between March and December 2020, before the Alpha, Beta and Delta variants emerged in the United States.

Sequenced material: CD4+ T cells from PBMCs cultured with a peptide pool, taken before COVID-19 vaccination. Receptors were obtained from a human donor who had a prior SARS-CoV-2 infection.

The genes are TRBV20-1 and TRBJ2-3; D uncertain. The germline gives CDR1 DFQATT, CDR2 SNEGSKA (reference sequence). Trimming took 3 bases from V and 1 from J, leaving 14 bases between them. CDR3 length equals 15 residues. CDR3 in amino acids: CSASLGFGGTDTQYF. Written as DNA, the CDR3 is TGCAGTGCTAGTCTAGGTTTTGGGGGCACAGATACGCAGTATTTT.

The chain carries TRBV11-2 and TRBJ2-2; no clear D gene. CDR3 length equals 13 residues. Looked up from germline, CDR1 is SGHAT and CDR2 is FQNNGV. The ends were cut back, 4 bases at V and 4 bases at J, with 7 bases in the middle. The CDR3 region has the DNA TGTGCCAGCAGCTCTACGGGCACCGGGGAGCTGTTTTTT. It codes for CASSSTGTGELFF.

This clone was observed a few times. The chain combines TRBV6-2 or TRBV6-3 with TRBJ1-3; D is unclear. The CDR3 has 18 amino acids. In germline, CDR1 is MNHEY, CDR2 SVGEGT. V dropped 0 bases and J dropped 0 bases, with 15 bases sitting between them. The CDR3 sequence is CASSYSVLRFTSGNTIYF. In DNA form, the CDR3 reads TGTGCCAGCAGTTACTCGGTCTTGCGTTTTACCTCTGGAAACACCATATATTTT.

This clone was counted only a few times. The V and J genes are TRBV5-5 and TRBJ1-6, with a possible D match to TRBD1 (5 bases). V lost 4 bases and J lost 0, with 14 bases in between. The germline V gene has CDR1 SGHKS and CDR2 YYEKEE (reference sequence). The CDR3 runs to 17 residues. CDR3 residues: CASSALQESSYNSPLHF. The CDR3 DNA reads as TGTGCCAGCAGCGCCTTACAGGAGAGCTCCTATAATTCACCCCTCCACTTT. The full variable domain, with the rest looked up from reference TRBV5-5 and TRBJ1-6, is DAGVTQSPTHLIKTRGQQVTLRCSPISGHKSVSWYQQVLGQGPQFIFQYYEKEERGRGNFPDRFSARQFPNYSSELNVNALLLGDSALYLCASSALQESSYNSPLHFGNGTRLTVT.

The gene calls are TRBV6-5 and TRBJ2-7; 8 nucleotides align to TRBD1. Germline assignment: CDR1 MNHEY and CDR2 SVGAGI. Trimming at V came to 6 bases and at J to 5 bases, leaving 9 bases not matched to a gene. CDR3 length equals 14 residues. The CDR3 is CASRRGQGGNEQYF. The CDR3 nucleotides read TGTGCCAGCAGACGAGGACAGGGAGGCAACGAGCAGTACTTC.